These T cell receptor beta chains were read from a single sample in a study of blood T cells in healthy people across ages. A single record per CDR3 protein comes from TCRdb applying MiXCR to the 5' RACE reads. Of fewer than 2,000,000 distinct CDR3 sequences listed, 34% are singletons. The sample taken for sequencing was blood. Receptors originate from a woman in her thirties in good health. Each CDR3 is given with its conserved first and last residue. A D gene is named only where the DNA matches it firmly. Only part of the rows carry a size: once, few, many, or a class if the clone is expanded.

v_call	d_call	j_call	clone_size	cdr3_aa	cdr3_nt
TRBV12-3/TRBV12-4	TRBD2	TRBJ2-5	-	CACSSGLLPVTQYF	TGTGCCTGCAGTTCGGGACTACTCCCAGTGACCCAGTACTTC
TRBV4-2	TRBD1	TRBJ1-5	-	CASSFTGTANQPQHF	TGTGCCAGCAGCTTTACCGGGACAGCTAATCAGCCCCAGCATTTT
TRBV10-1	TRBD2	TRBJ2-1	-	CASRAGTSGSDEQFF	TGCGCCAGCAGAGCCGGGACTAGCGGGAGCGATGAGCAGTTCTTC
TRBV20-1	TRBD1	TRBJ1-6	-	CSAPDRGSYYSPLHF	TGCAGTGCCCCGGACAGGGGGAGTTATTATTCACCCCTCCACTTT
TRBV20-1	-	TRBJ1-1	-	CSARDGREKTTTEAFF	TGCAGTGCTAGAGATGGGCGGGAAAAGACGACCACTGAAGCTTTCTTT
TRBV20-1	TRBD2	TRBJ2-6	few	CSARDRGGAGGANVLTF	TGCAGTGCTAGAGATCGGGGGGGGGCTGGAGGGGCCAACGTCCTGACTTTC
TRBV9	TRBD1	TRBJ2-3	-	CASSVRTGGEDTQYF	TGTGCCAGCAGCGTTCGGACAGGGGGCGAGGATACGCAGTATTTT
TRBV2	TRBD2	TRBJ2-1	many	CATLKREWFF	TGTGCCACCCTGAAGCGGGAGTGGTTCTTC
TRBV11-3	-	TRBJ2-7	-	CASSLNGGDSYEQYF	TGTGCCAGCAGCTTAAATGGGGGCGATTCCTACGAGCAGTACTTC
TRBV12-3/TRBV12-4	-	TRBJ1-1	-	CASSFGHTEAFF	TGTGCCAGCAGTTTTGGACACACTGAAGCTTTCTTT
TRBV28	TRBD1	TRBJ1-5	-	CASSLTGEEQPQHF	TGTGCCAGCAGTTTAACAGGGGAGGAACAGCCCCAGCATTTT
TRBV2	-	TRBJ2-3	few	CASRVDRPPDTQYF	TGTGCCAGCAGGGTGGATAGGCCCCCAGATACGCAGTATTTT
TRBV29-1	-	TRBJ1-2	few	CSVAGQHYGYTF	TGCAGCGTTGCCGGACAGCACTATGGCTACACCTTC
TRBV7-9	-	TRBJ2-5	few	CASSPRPLGRETQYF	TGTGCCAGCAGCCCACGGCCACTCGGGCGAGAGACCCAGTACTTC
TRBV4-1	-	TRBJ1-1	-	CASSQGNAEAFF	TGCGCCAGCAGCCAAGGGAACGCTGAAGCTTTCTTT
TRBV6-1	TRBD1	TRBJ2-1	-	CASSAWDRGQFF	TGTGCCAGCAGTGCCTGGGACAGGGGTCAGTTCTTC
TRBV9	-	TRBJ1-4	-	CASSVEEGLENEKLFF	TGTGCCAGCAGCGTAGAGGAGGGACTGGAGAATGAAAAACTGTTTTTT
TRBV18	-	TRBJ1-6	-	CASSPVRGTDSPLHF	TGTGCCAGCTCACCAGTAAGGGGTACGGATTCACCCCTCCACTTT
TRBV6-5	TRBD1	TRBJ1-4	many	CASTNPGQNEKLFF	TGTGCCAGCACTAATCCGGGACAGAATGAAAAACTGTTTTTT
TRBV9	-	TRBJ2-3	-	CASSSQGAASTDTQYF	TGTGCCAGCAGCTCACAAGGGGCGGCAAGCACAGATACGCAGTATTTT
TRBV28	-	TRBJ2-7	-	CASSWIRGYEQYF	TGTGCCAGCAGTTGGATCAGGGGTTACGAGCAGTACTTC
TRBV11-2	TRBD2	TRBJ2-1	-	CASRLGLAGAAYNEQFF	TGTGCCAGCAGATTAGGACTAGCGGGAGCTGCCTACAATGAGCAGTTCTTC
TRBV4-2	TRBD2	TRBJ2-2	few	CASSQDESGGGFGGELFF	TGTGCCAGCAGCCAAGATGAGTCTGGCGGGGGGTTCGGCGGGGAGCTGTTTTTT
TRBV4-1	TRBD2	TRBJ2-6	many	CASSQALAGGPGANVLTF	TGCGCCAGCAGCCAAGCACTAGCGGGGGGGCCTGGGGCCAACGTCCTGACTTTC
TRBV20-1	-	TRBJ2-7	many	CSVSRSGGGEQYF	TGCAGTGTCAGTCGGAGTGGGGGTGGGGAGCAGTACTTC
TRBV5-5	TRBD1	TRBJ1-2	-	CASSLILQGAHGYTF	TGTGCCAGCAGCTTAATTTTACAGGGGGCCCATGGCTACACCTTC
TRBV27	-	TRBJ1-2	-	CASAGTSSPYYGYTF	TGTGCCAGCGCCGGGACATCCAGCCCCTATTATGGCTACACCTTC
TRBV27	-	TRBJ1-2	-	CASSSKTGYYGYTF	TGTGCCAGCAGTTCAAAAACAGGGTACTATGGCTACACCTTC
TRBV5-6	-	TRBJ2-6	-	CASSLLDGANVLTF	TGTGCCAGCAGCCTCTTGGATGGGGCCAACGTCCTGACTTTC
TRBV7-2	-	TRBJ2-5	-	CASSNWDHTYEQHF	TGTGCCAGCAGCAACTGGGACCACACCTACGAGCAGCACTTC
TRBV24-1	-	TRBJ2-1	few	CATRRSSYNEQFF	TGTGCCACCAGAAGAAGCTCCTACAATGAGCAGTTCTTC
TRBV12-3/TRBV12-4	TRBD2	TRBJ2-4	few	CASSLELAGLAKNIQYF	TGTGCCAGCAGTCTAGAGCTAGCGGGGTTAGCCAAAAACATTCAGTACTTC
TRBV4-1	TRBD1	TRBJ2-1	-	CASSQGTGWQFF	TGCGCCAGCAGCCAAGGGACAGGGTGGCAGTTCTTC
TRBV7-2	TRBD2	TRBJ2-7	many	CASSLEGVAGATYEQYF	TGTGCCAGCAGCTTAGAGGGGGTAGCGGGGGCCACCTACGAGCAGTACTTC
TRBV20-1	TRBD1	TRBJ1-5	-	CSARGDRAGPQHF	TGCAGTGCTAGGGGGGACAGGGCCGGGCCCCAGCATTTT
TRBV20-1	TRBD2	TRBJ2-7	-	CSASQDAGVHEQYF	TGCAGTGCTAGTCAGGACGCGGGGGTCCACGAGCAGTACTTC
TRBV20-1	TRBD1	TRBJ1-4	-	CSAPPATGLFDDEKLFF	TGCAGTGCTCCGCCCGCGACAGGGCTCTTTGATGATGAAAAACTGTTTTTT
TRBV4-1	-	TRBJ2-2	-	CASSQGPSTGELFF	TGCGCCAGCAGCCAAGGTCCTAGCACCGGGGAGCTGTTTTTT
TRBV7-3	TRBD2	TRBJ2-7	few	CASSLTSSPGTSGGAETYEQYF	TGTGCCAGCAGCTTAACCTCAAGTCCCGGGACTAGCGGGGGGGCCGAAACCTACGAGCAGTACTTC
TRBV5-1	TRBD1	TRBJ2-7	-	CASSGRDRVGEQYF	TGCGCCAGCAGCGGCCGGGACAGGGTCGGCGAGCAGTACTTC
TRBV28	-	TRBJ2-1	few	CASSNRVEQFF	TGTGCCAGCAGCAACAGGGTCGAGCAGTTCTTC
TRBV6-6	-	TRBJ1-1	-	CASSTLQTEAFF	TGTGCCAGCAGTACACTCCAGACTGAAGCTTTCTTT
TRBV6-6	-	TRBJ2-6	-	CASSYAGTGANVLTF	TGTGCCAGCAGTTACGCAGGGACTGGGGCCAACGTCCTGACTTTC
TRBV7-9	TRBD1	TRBJ2-5	-	CASTRQGAQGETQYF	TGTGCCAGCACCCGACAGGGGGCGCAGGGGGAGACCCAGTACTTC
TRBV20-1	-	TRBJ2-7	-	CSARSPGQGYEQYF	TGCAGTGCTAGGAGCCCCGGGCAGGGGTACGAGCAGTACTTC